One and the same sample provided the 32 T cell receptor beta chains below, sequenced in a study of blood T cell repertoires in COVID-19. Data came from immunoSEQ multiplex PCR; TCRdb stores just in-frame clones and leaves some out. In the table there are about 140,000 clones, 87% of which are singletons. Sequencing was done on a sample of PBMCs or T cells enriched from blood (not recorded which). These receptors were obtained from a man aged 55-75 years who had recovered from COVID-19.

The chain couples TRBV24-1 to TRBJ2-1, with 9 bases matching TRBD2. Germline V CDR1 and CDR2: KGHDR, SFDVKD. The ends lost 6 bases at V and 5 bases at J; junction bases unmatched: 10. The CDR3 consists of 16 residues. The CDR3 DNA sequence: TGTGCCACCAGTAGAAGCGGGGGGCCTCGGAACAATGAGCAGTTCTTC. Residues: CATSRSGGPRNNEQFF.

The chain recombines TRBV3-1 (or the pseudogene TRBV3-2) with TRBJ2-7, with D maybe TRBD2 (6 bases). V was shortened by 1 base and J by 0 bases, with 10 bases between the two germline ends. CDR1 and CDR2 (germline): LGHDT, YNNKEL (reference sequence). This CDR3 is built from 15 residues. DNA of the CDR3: TGTGCCAGCAGCCAAGTCCCTAGCGTCTCCTACGAGCAGTACTTC. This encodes CASSQVPSVSYEQYF.

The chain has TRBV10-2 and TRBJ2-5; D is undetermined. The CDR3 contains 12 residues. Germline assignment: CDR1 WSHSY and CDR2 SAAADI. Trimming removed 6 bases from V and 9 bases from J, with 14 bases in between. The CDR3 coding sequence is TGCGCCAGCAGAGGCGGCGGCGCGCCCCAGTACTTC. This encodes CASRGGGAPQYF.

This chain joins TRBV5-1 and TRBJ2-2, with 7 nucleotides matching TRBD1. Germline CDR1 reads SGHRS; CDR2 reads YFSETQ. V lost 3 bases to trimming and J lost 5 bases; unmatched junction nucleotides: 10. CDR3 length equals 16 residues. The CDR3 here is CASSSTGVVRTGELFF. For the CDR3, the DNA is TGCGCCAGCAGCTCAACAGGGGTTGTTAGAACCGGGGAGCTGTTTTTT.

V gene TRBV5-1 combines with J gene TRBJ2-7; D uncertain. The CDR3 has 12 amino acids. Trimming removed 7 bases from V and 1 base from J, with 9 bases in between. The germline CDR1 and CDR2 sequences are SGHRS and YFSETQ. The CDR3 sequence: CASYGASYEQYF. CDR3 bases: TGCGCCAGCTACGGAGCTTCCTACGAGCAGTACTTC.

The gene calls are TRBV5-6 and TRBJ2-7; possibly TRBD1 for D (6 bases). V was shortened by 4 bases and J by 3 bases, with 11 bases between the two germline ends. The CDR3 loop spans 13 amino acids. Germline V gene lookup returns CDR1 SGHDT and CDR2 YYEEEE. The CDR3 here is CASSLSGVYEQYF. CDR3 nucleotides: TGTGCCAGCAGCCTCTCAGGGGTCTACGAGCAGTACTTC. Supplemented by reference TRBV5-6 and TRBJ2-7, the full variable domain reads DAGVTQSPTHLIKTRGQQVTLRCSPKSGHDTVSWYQQALGQGPQFIFQYYEEEERQRGNFPDRFSGHQFPNYSSELNVNALLLGDSALYLCASSLSGVYEQYFGPGTRLTVT.

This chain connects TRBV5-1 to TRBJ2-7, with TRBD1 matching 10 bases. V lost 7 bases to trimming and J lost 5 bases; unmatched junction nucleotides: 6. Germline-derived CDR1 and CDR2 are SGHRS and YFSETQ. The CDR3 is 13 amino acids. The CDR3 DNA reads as TGCGCCAGCGGGGGACAGGGGAACGACGAGCAGTACTTC. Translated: CASGGQGNDEQYF.

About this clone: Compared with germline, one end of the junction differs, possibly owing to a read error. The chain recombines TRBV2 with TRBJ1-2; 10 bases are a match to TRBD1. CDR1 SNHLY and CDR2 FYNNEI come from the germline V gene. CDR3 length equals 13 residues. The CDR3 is CASSLTGGLSWFF. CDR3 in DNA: TGTGCCAGCAGTCTGACAGGGGGCCTGTCTTGGTTCTTC. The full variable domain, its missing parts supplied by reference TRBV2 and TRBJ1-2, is EPEVTQTPSHQVTQMGQEVILRCVPISNHLYFYWYRQILGQKVEFLVSFYNNEISEKSEIFDDQFSVERPDGSNFTLKIRSTKLEDSAMYFCASSLTGGLSWFFGSGTRLTVV.

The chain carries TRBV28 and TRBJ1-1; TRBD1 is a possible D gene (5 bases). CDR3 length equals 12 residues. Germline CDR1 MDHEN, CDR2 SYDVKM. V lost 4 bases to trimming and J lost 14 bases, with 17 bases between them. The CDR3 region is CASSSTETVTFF. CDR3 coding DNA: TGTGCCAGCAGTTCGACAGAAACCGTGACCTTCTTT.

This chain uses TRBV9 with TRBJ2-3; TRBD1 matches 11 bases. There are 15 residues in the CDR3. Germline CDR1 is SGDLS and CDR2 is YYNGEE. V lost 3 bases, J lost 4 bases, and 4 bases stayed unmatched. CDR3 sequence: CASSGRTGGSDTQYF. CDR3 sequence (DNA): TGTGCCAGCAGCGGGAGGACAGGGGGCTCAGATACGCAGTATTTT.

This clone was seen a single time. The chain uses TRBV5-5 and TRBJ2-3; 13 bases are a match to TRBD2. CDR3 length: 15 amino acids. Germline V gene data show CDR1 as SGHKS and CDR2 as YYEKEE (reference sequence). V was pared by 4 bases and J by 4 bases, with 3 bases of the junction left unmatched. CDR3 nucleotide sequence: TGTGCCAGCAGCCCGGGACTAGCGGGATCAGATACGCAGTATTTT. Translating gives CASSPGLAGSDTQYF.

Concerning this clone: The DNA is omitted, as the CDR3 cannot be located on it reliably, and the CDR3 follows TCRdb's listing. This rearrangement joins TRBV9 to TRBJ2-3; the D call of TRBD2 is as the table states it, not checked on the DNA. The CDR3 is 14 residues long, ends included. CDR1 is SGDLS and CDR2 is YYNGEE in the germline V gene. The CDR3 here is CASSVVGSGSVMYF.

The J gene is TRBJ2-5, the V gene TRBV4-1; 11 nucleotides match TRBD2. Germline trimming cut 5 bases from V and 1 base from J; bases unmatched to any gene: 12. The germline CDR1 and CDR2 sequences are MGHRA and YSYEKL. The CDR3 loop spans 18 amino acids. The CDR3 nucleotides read TGCGCCAGCAGCGAGACTAGCGGGGTCCCTGGACTCCAAGAGACCCAGTACTTC. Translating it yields CASSETSGVPGLQETQYF.

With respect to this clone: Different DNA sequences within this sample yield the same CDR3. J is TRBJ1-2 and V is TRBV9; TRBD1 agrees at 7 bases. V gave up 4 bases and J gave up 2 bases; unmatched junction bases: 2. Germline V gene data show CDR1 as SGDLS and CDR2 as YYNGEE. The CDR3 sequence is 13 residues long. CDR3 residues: CASSPDRNYGYTF. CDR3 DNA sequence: TGTGCCAGCAGCCCGGACAGGAACTATGGCTACACCTTC.

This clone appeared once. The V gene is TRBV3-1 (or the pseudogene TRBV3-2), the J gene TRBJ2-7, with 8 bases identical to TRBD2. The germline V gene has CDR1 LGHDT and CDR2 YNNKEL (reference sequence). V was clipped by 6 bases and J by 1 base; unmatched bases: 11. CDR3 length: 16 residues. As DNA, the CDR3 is TGTGCCAGCAGACTCCTTCCCGGGACTAGGTCCTACGAGCAGTACTTC. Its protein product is CASRLLPGTRSYEQYF.

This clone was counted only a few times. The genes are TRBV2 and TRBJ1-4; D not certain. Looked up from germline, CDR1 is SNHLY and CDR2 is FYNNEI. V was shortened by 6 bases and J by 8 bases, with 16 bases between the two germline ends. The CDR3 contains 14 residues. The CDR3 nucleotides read TGTGCCAGCAGGACAAGCTGGGGAGGAGAAAAACTGTTTTTT. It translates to CASRTSWGGEKLFF.

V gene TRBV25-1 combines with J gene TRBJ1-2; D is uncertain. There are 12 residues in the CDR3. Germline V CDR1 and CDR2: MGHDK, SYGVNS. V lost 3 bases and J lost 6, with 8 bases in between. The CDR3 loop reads CASSEGDNGYTF. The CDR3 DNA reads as TGTGCCAGCAGTGAGGGCGATAATGGCTACACCTTC.

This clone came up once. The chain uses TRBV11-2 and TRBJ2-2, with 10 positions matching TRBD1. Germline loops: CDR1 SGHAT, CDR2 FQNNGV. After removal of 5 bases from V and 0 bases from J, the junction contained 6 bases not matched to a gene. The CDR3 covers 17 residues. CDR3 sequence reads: CASSRRGQGANTGELFF. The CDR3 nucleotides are TGTGCCAGCAGCCGACGAGGACAGGGGGCGAACACCGGGGAGCTGTTTTTT.

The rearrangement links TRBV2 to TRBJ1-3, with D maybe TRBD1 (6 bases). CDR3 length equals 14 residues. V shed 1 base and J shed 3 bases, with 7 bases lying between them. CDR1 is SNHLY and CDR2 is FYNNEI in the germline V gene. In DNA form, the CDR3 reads TGTGCCAGCAGTGAAGAGGGACATGGAAACACCATATATTTT. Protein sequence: CASSEEGHGNTIYF.

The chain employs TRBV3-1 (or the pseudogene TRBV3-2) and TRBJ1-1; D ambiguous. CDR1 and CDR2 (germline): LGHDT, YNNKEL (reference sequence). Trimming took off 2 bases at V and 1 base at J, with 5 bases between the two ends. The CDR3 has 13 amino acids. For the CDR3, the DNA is TGTGCCAGCAGCCAACTAGGGAACACTGAAGCTTTCTTT. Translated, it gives CASSQLGNTEAFF.

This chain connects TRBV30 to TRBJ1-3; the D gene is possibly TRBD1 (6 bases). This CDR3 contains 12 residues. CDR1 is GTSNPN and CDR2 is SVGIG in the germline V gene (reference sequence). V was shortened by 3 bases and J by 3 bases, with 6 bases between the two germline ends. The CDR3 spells CAWRQGGNTIYF. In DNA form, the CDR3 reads TGTGCCTGGAGACAGGGTGGAAACACCATATATTTT.

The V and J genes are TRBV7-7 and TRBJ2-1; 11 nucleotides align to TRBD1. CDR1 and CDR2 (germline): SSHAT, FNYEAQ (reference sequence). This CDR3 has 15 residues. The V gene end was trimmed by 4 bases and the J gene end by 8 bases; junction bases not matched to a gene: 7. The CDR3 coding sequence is TGTGCCAGCAGCTCCGGACAGGGGGCTCAAGATGAGCAGTTCTTC. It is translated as CASSSGQGAQDEQFF.

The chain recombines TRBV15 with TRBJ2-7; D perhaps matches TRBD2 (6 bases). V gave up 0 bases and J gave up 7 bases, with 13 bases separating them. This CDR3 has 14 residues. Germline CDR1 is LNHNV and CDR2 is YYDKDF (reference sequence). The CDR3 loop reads CATSRDRGGVEQYF. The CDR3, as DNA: TGTGCCACCAGCAGAGATCGTGGAGGGGTTGAGCAGTACTTC. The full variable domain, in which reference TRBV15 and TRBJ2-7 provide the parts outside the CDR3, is DAMVIQNPRYQVTQFGKPVTLSCSQTLNHNVMYWYQQKSSQAPKLLFHYYDKDFNNEADTPDNFQSRRPNTSFCFLDIRSPGLGDTAMYLCATSRDRGGVEQYFGPGTRLTVT.

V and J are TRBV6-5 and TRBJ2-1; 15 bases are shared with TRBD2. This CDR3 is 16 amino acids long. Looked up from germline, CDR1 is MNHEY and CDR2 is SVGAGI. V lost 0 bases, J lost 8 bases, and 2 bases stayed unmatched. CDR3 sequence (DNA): TGTGCCAGCAGTTACTCGGGACTAGCGGGAGGTTATGAGCAGTTCTTC. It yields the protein CASSYSGLAGGYEQFF.

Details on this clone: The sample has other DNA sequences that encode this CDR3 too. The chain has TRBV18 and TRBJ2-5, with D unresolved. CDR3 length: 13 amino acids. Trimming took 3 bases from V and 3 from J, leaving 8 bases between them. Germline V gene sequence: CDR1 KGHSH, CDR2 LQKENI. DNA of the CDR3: TGTGCCAGCTCACCCGGCGCGGAAGAGACCCAGTACTTC. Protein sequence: CASSPGAEETQYF. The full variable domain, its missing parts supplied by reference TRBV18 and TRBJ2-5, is NAGVMQNPRHLVRRRGQEARLRCSPMKGHSHVYWYRQLPEEGLKFMVYLQKENIIDESGMPKERFSAEFPKEGPSILRIQQVVRGDSAAYFCASSPGAEETQYFGPGTRLLVL.

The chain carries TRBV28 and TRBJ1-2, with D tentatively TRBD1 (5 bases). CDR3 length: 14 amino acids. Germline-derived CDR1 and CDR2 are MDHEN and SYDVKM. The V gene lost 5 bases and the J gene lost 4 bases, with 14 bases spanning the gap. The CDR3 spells CASSTAPGIYGYTF. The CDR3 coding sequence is TGTGCCAGCAGTACGGCCCCAGGGATCTATGGCTACACCTTC.

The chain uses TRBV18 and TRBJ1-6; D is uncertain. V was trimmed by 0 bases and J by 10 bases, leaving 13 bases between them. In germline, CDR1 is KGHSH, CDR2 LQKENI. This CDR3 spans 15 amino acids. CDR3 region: CASSPPSGPRSPLHF. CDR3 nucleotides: TGTGCCAGCTCACCACCGAGCGGTCCGCGGTCACCCCTCCACTTT.

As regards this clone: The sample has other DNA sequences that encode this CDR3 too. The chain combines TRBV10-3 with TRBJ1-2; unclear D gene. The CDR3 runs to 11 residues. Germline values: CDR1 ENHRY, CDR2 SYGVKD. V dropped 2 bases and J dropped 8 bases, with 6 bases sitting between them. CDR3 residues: CAISEGGGYTF. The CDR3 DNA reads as TGTGCCATCAGTGAGGGCGGCGGCTACACCTTC.

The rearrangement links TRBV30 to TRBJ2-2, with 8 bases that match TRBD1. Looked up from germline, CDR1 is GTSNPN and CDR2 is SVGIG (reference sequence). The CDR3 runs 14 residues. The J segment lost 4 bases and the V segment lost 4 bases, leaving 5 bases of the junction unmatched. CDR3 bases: TGTGCCTGGACCGGACAGGGTGGCACCGGGGAGCTGTTTTTT. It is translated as CAWTGQGGTGELFF.

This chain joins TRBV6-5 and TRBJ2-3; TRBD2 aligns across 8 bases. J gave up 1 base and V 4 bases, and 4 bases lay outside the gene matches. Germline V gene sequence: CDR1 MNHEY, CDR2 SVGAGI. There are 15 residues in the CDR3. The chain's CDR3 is CASSSGGPGTDTQYF. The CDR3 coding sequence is TGTGCCAGCAGTTCGGGGGGGCCTGGCACAGATACGCAGTATTTT.

In DNA form, the CDR3 reads TGTGCCAGCAGCCGTCTGACTAGTGCAGATACGCAGTATTTT. This translates into CASSRLTSADTQYF. This chain joins TRBV3-1 (or the pseudogene TRBV3-2) and TRBJ2-3; D perhaps matches TRBD2 (6 bases). This CDR3 contains 14 residues. Trimming left V 4 bases short and J 4 bases short, with 12 bases between. Looked up from germline, CDR1 is LGHDT and CDR2 is YNNKEL (reference sequence).

CDR3 in amino acids: CASSGTSSPEKFF. The DNA for the CDR3 is TGTGCCAGCAGTGGGACTAGCAGCCCGGAGAAGTTCTTC. The chain carries TRBV2 and TRBJ2-1; 8 bases are shared with TRBD2. Germline-derived CDR1 and CDR2 are SNHLY and FYNNEI. The V gene end was trimmed by 4 bases and the J gene end by 14 bases; junction bases not matched to a gene: 10. The CDR3 contains 13 residues.